A selection of T cell receptor beta chains follows, all from one sample in a study of T cells after yellow fever vaccination. TCRdb processed the 5' RACE reads anew with MiXCR; each CDR3 protein has one entry. The table has 340,000 or so distinct CDR3 sequences, roughly an eighth seen once. The sample here was CD4+ T cells sorted from PBMCs, taken 15 days after the yellow fever booster vaccination. All receptors derive from a man aged 18 to 35 who received the YFV17D yellow fever vaccine. Each CDR3 is given with its conserved first and last residue. The D gene is left open where the match is weak. A row's size may be missing; if present it is once, few, many or a size class.

>.|.|TRBV7-6|TRBJ2-3
TGTGCCAGCAGCTTGGAACCAGATACGCAGTATTTT
CASSLEPDTQYF
>few|TRBD1|TRBV18|TRBJ1-1
TGTGCCAGCTCACCTATGGGACAGGAATACACTGAAGCTTTCTTT
CASSPMGQEYTEAFF
>.|TRBD2|TRBV19|TRBJ2-1
TGTGCCAGTATCGGGCGTGGGGCGGGGGAAGCCAATGAGCAGTTCTTC
CASIGRGAGEANEQFF
>many|.|TRBV18|TRBJ2-1
TGTGCCAGCTCACCGGACGCCTCCTACAATGAGCAGTTCTTC
CASSPDASYNEQFF
>.|TRBD2|TRBV9|TRBJ2-3
TGTGCCAGCAGCGCCCGACTAGCGGGGGGGCCGGCGCAGTATTTT
CASSARLAGGPAQYF
>many|.|TRBV27|TRBJ2-3
TGTGCCAGCAAAACGGAGGGAGATACGCAGTATTTT
CASKTEGDTQYF
>few|.|TRBV4-2|TRBJ2-5
TGTGCCAGCAGCCAAGGGTCTATCCAAGAGACCCAGTACTTC
CASSQGSIQETQYF
>few|TRBD1|TRBV27|TRBJ1-4
TGTGCCAGCAGTTTGGTTCGGGACAGTTCTTCAGGTGAAAAACTGTTTTTT
CASSLVRDSSSGEKLFF
>many|TRBD2|TRBV23-1|TRBJ2-6
TGCGCCAGCAGTCAATCAAATAAGCTAGCGGGTAGAACAGGGGCCAACGTCCTGACTTTC
CASSQSNKLAGRTGANVLTF
>few|.|TRBV24-1|TRBJ2-3
TGTGCCACCAGTGCGGGGGTGGCAGATACGCAGTATTTT
CATSAGVADTQYF
>.|.|TRBV10-3|TRBJ2-3
TGTGCCATCAGTGGGACAGTCACAGATACGCAGTATTTT
CAISGTVTDTQYF
>few|.|TRBV5-1|TRBJ1-3
TGCGCCAGCAGTCGGGGCCAACTACCTGGAAACACCATATATTTT
CASSRGQLPGNTIYF
>few|.|TRBV9|TRBJ1-5
TGTGCCAGCAGCGTCGCTAGCAATCAGCCCCAGCATTTT
CASSVASNQPQHF
>.|TRBD1|TRBV20-1|TRBJ1-4
TGCAGTGCTAGAAGGGGGCAAGGCAGGGAAAAACTGTTTTTT
CSARRGQGREKLFF
>.|.|TRBV11-2|TRBJ2-1
TGTGCCAGCAGCAGACGGAACAATGAGCAGTTCTTC
CASSRRNNEQFF
>few|.|TRBV6-5|TRBJ1-6
TGTGCCAGCAGTCGGACAGATTCACCCCTCCACTTT
CASSRTDSPLHF
>few|TRBD1|TRBV5-5|TRBJ2-7
TGTGCCAGCGTCCGGACAGGGTCGATCGAGCAGTACTTC
CASVRTGSIEQYF
>.|.|TRBV7-2|TRBJ1-6
TGTGCCAGCATGCCCCCGGGACATCCCAATTCACCCCTCCACTTT
CASMPPGHPNSPLHF
>few|.|TRBV5-1|TRBJ1-1
TGCGCCAGCAGCTTCGTTGGCGGTGAAGCTTTCTTT
CASSFVGGEAFF
>many|TRBD1|TRBV5-5|TRBJ1-1
TGTGCCAGCAGCCCGGGGGGACAGGGGATCGAAGCTTTCTTT
CASSPGGQGIEAFF
>many|TRBD2|TRBV7-9|TRBJ2-3
TGTGCCAGCAGCCGGCAACGATCAGCGGGGACAGATACGCAGTATTTT
CASSRQRSAGTDTQYF